This TCR beta chain stems from a study of T-cell memory formation after mild COVID-19. The CDR3 is 16 amino acids. Between the trimmed V and J ends, which lost 0 bases and 0 bases, there was a span of 6 bases. Germline values: CDR1 MNHEY, CDR2 SVGAGI. Via MiXCR, TCRdb re-called the 5' RACE reads, giving one row per CDR3 protein. The table lists hundreds of thousands of distinct CDR3 sequences, roughly 25% of them singletons. The rearrangement uses TRBV6-5 and TRBJ2-6; no firm D call. The sample comprised PBMCs or a T cell subset sorted from them (not recorded which). This clonotype was obtained from an adult woman who had mild COVID-19 (a few samples of this study predate the infection). Cell type and time point are not known. CDR3 in amino acids: CASSYSVYSGANVLTF. The CDR3 DNA is TGTGCCAGCAGTTACTCGGTCTACTCTGGGGCCAACGTCCTGACTTTC.